Here is one T cell receptor (beta chain) with its context. This entry comes from a study of cytomegalovirus exposure and HLA in healthy donors. CDR1 SGHNT and CDR2 YENEEA come from the germline V gene. This CDR3 region has 16 residues. Trimming took 6 bases from V and 0 from J, leaving 15 bases between them. Using immunoSEQ multiplex PCR, the repertoire was profiled, and TCRdb retains in-frame clones only, with some absent. Of 90,000 to 110,000 clones listed, 70% to 90% were seen once; the top ten hold 3% to 4%. The sequenced sample was PBMCs. The TCR originated in a young woman in good health and CMV-seropositive. V gene TRBV11-3 combines with J gene TRBJ1-3; weak D call: TRBD1 (6 bases). The CDR3 sequence: CASSPDRPSSGNTIYF. The CDR3 DNA reads as TGTGCCAGCAGTCCCGACAGGCCGAGCTCTGGAAACACCATATATTTT.